The 24 T cell receptor beta chains listed next were all sequenced from one sample in a study of cytomegalovirus exposure and HLA in healthy donors. The primer mix had 60 Vbeta and 13 Jbeta primers. Profiling relied on immunoSEQ multiplex PCR, and the TCRdb table lists in-frame clones only, not all of them. The sample has tens of thousands of clones, about 75% seen once. Sequenced material: PBMCs. The origin of the receptors is a man aged 35 to 55 in good health and CMV-seronegative.

The table lists this clone with a count of one. This sequence joins TRBV6-5 and TRBJ2-1, with a tentative D call TRBD2 (5 bases). Germline loops: CDR1 MNHEY, CDR2 SVGAGI. Trimming pared 6 bases from V and 9 bases from J, leaving 18 bases between. CDR3 length: 14 amino acids. The CDR3 region is CASSGGGRAFEQFF. CDR3 in DNA: TGTGCCAGCAGCGGTGGCGGGCGGGCGTTTGAGCAGTTCTTC.

This chain joins TRBV4-2 and TRBJ2-5, with TRBD1 matching over 9 bases. After removal of 4 bases from V and 5 bases from J, the junction contained 5 bases not matched to a gene. Germline CDR1 reads LGHNA; CDR2 reads YNFKEQ. The CDR3 covers 14 residues. The CDR3 reads CASSPGTGIETQYF. CDR3 in DNA: TGTGCCAGCAGCCCTGGGACAGGGATTGAGACCCAGTACTTC.

The V and J genes are TRBV7-9 and TRBJ1-6, with D possibly being TRBD1 (5 bases). Germline values: CDR1 SEHNR, CDR2 FQNEAQ (reference sequence). The CDR3 is made up of 15 amino acids. Trimming left V 1 base short and J 8 bases short, with 12 bases between. CDR3 in DNA: TGTGCCAGCAGCTTAGTATCGGGGGGTGATTCACCCCTCCACTTT. Translated, it gives CASSLVSGGDSPLHF.

The J gene is TRBJ2-7, the V gene TRBV9; D perhaps matches TRBD1 (5 bases). The CDR3 spans 14 residues. V lost 4 bases and J lost 0, with 11 bases in between. Germline CDR1 reads SGDLS; CDR2 reads YYNGEE. This chain's CDR3 is CASSPGDSSYEQYF. The CDR3 nucleotides are TGTGCCAGCAGCCCTGGCGACAGCTCCTACGAGCAGTACTTC. Combining the CDR3 with reference TRBV9 and TRBJ2-7 gives the whole variable domain DSGVTQTPKHLITATGQRVTLRCSPRSGDLSVYWYQQSLDQGLQFLIQYYNGEERAKGNILERFSAQQFPDLHSELNLSSLELGDSALYFCASSPGDSSYEQYFGPGTRLTVT.

The chain combines TRBV29-1 with TRBJ1-2; D not resolved. V lost 7 bases and J 0 bases, leaving 15 bases between the germline ends. Germline lookup yields CDR1 SQVTM and CDR2 ANQGSEA. CDR3 length: 14 residues. This CDR3 is CSAYGGTSNYGYTF. CDR3 bases: TGCAGCGCATATGGAGGAACCTCTAACTATGGCTACACCTTC.

The chain carries TRBV15 and TRBJ1-1, with 7 bases identical to TRBD1. The CDR3 runs 15 residues. CDR1 LNHNV and CDR2 YYDKDF come from the germline V gene (reference sequence). J lost 0 bases, V lost 7 bases, and 8 bases had no gene match. CDR3 sequence reads: CATTRDSQMNTEAFF. The CDR3 coding sequence is TGTGCCACCACCCGGGACAGTCAAATGAACACTGAAGCTTTCTTT.

The V gene is TRBV9, the J gene TRBJ2-7; D is unresolved. Trimming left V 1 base short and J 0 bases short, with 5 bases between. Germline CDR1 and CDR2: SGDLS and YYNGEE. The CDR3 consists of 13 residues. Here the CDR3 DNA reads TGTGCCAGCAGCGTAAGCCACTCCTACGAGCAGTACTTC. Encoded protein: CASSVSHSYEQYF.

The gene calls are TRBV27 and TRBJ2-7; 8 nucleotides align to TRBD2. CDR3 size: 15 residues. Germline-derived CDR1 and CDR2 are MNHEY and SMNVEV (reference sequence). V gave up 1 base and J gave up 3 bases; unmatched junction bases: 5. In DNA form, the CDR3 reads TGTGCCAGCAGTTTATTGCCGGGACTAGGCTACGAGCAGTACTTC. Its translation is CASSLLPGLGYEQYF.

The CDR3 spells CASSPSSGQNNYEQYF. As DNA, the CDR3 is TGTGCCAGCAGCCCGAGTTCGGGACAGAACAATTACGAGCAGTACTTC. The V call is TRBV27, the J call TRBJ2-7, with 7 bases aligning to TRBD1. V was pared by 6 bases and J by 4 bases, with 15 bases of the junction left unmatched. The CDR3 loop spans 16 amino acids. Per germline, CDR1 MNHEY and CDR2 SMNVEV (reference sequence).

The rearrangement joins TRBV30 to TRBJ2-2; 7 nucleotides align to TRBD2. V lost 1 base, J lost 2 bases, and 7 bases stayed unmatched. This CDR3 is 16 amino acids long. Germline V lookup: CDR1 GTSNPN, CDR2 SVGIG (reference sequence). CDR3 amino acids: CAWSGGRAVNTGELFF. CDR3 bases: TGTGCCTGGAGTGGGGGGAGGGCCGTAAACACCGGGGAGCTGTTTTTT.

This chain links TRBV28 with TRBJ2-7; D might be TRBD2 (5 bases). The CDR3 has 17 residues. The V end was cut by 6 bases, the J end by 2 bases, with 23 bases between. CDR1 is MDHEN and CDR2 is SYDVKM in the germline V gene. The CDR3 loop reads CASSPAGASYIPYEQYF. CDR3 sequence (DNA): TGTGCCAGCAGCCCCGCGGGCGCGTCCTATATCCCCTACGAGCAGTACTTC.

The chain recombines TRBV4-2 with TRBJ1-2; tentative D call: TRBD1 (6 bases). V lost 0 bases and J 4 bases, leaving 12 bases between the germline ends. Germline V gene sequence: CDR1 LGHNA, CDR2 YNFKEQ. This CDR3 has 15 residues. CDR3 DNA: TGTGCCAGCAGCCAAGAACAGGGTCGGAGCTATGGCTACACCTTC. Amino acid sequence: CASSQEQGRSYGYTF.

The V gene is TRBV2, the J gene TRBJ2-5; D remains unclear. V shed 5 bases and J shed 0 bases, with 10 bases lying between them. Per the germline V gene, CDR1 is SNHLY and CDR2 is FYNNEI. The CDR3 has 14 residues. The CDR3 region is CASSPFPYQETQYF. DNA for the CDR3: TGTGCCAGCAGTCCCTTCCCGTACCAAGAGACCCAGTACTTC.

The J gene is TRBJ2-1, the V gene TRBV4-2, with 11 bases lining up with TRBD1. The CDR3 runs 15 residues. From germline, CDR1 is LGHNA and CDR2 YNFKEQ. V was pared by 1 base and J by 12 bases, with 8 bases of the junction left unmatched. DNA of the CDR3: TGTGCCAGCAGCCAAGGCCCGGGACAGGGGGATTGGCAGTTCTTC. Protein sequence: CASSQGPGQGDWQFF.

As DNA, the CDR3 is TGCAGCGTTGAAGTTGGGAGGGTCCAAGAGACCCAGTACTTC. This codes for CSVEVGRVQETQYF. This chain joins TRBV29-1 and TRBJ2-5; 7 nucleotides agree with TRBD2. The CDR3 is 14 residues long. Trimming at V came to 1 base and at J to 1 base, leaving 3 bases not matched to a gene. CDR1 SQVTM and CDR2 ANQGSEA come from the germline V gene.

CDR3 in amino acids: CASRGDRDNTGELFF. For the CDR3, the DNA is TGTGCCAGCCGGGGGGACAGGGATAACACCGGGGAGCTGTTTTTT. V gene TRBV25-1 combines with J gene TRBJ2-2; 9 bases match TRBD1. Germline V gene lookup returns CDR1 MGHDK and CDR2 SYGVNS. J gave up 2 bases and V 8 bases, and 6 bases lay outside the gene matches. This CDR3 spans 15 amino acids.

This chain connects TRBV6-1 to TRBJ1-3; 9 nucleotides agree with TRBD1. The CDR3 runs to 15 residues. Unmatched junction bases numbered 4, after V lost 4 bases and J lost 3 bases. Germline-derived CDR1 and CDR2 are MNHNS and SASEGT. Written as DNA, the CDR3 is TGTGCCAGCAGTGGATTGGGACAGGGTGGAAACACCATATATTTT. It codes for CASSGLGQGGNTIYF.

V and J are TRBV7-5 and TRBJ2-1; TRBD2, the table's D call, was not compared with the DNA. TRBV7-5 is annotated as a pseudogene. The CDR3 is 20 amino acids. CDR3 residues: CARSSQPPLAYLSSYNEQFF. The CDR3 bases are TGTGCCAGAAGCTCCCAACCTCCACTCGCTTACCTGAGCTCCTACAATGAGCAGTTCTTC.

The rearrangement uses TRBV25-1 and TRBJ2-7; D is unclear. Looked up from germline, CDR1 is MGHDK and CDR2 is SYGVNS. This CDR3 contains 12 residues. Trimming stripped 4 bases from V and 3 bases from J, with 7 bases between. CDR3 sequence (DNA): TGTGCCAGCAGTGGCGCTTACTACGAGCAGTACTTC. This translates into CASSGAYYEQYF.

V usage is TRBV19 and J usage is TRBJ1-5, with a weak D call TRBD1 (5 bases). Germline assignment: CDR1 LNHDA and CDR2 SQIVND (reference sequence). Trimming removed 6 bases from V and 2 bases from J, with 8 bases in between. The CDR3 length is 13 residues. CDR3: CASSPGGNQPQHF. The CDR3 coding sequence is TGTGCCAGTAGCCCGGGGGGCAATCAGCCCCAGCATTTT.

The chain is built from TRBV19 and TRBJ1-1; 9 nucleotides align to TRBD1. Trimming removed 0 bases from V and 6 bases from J; junction bases left unmatched: 2. This CDR3 has 14 amino acids. From germline, CDR1 is LNHDA and CDR2 SQIVND (reference sequence). The CDR3 region is CASSIEGTGPEAFF. Written as DNA, the CDR3 is TGTGCCAGTAGTATAGAGGGGACAGGGCCTGAAGCTTTCTTT. Filled out from reference TRBV19 and TRBJ1-1, the complete variable domain reads DGGITQSPKYLFRKEGQNVTLSCEQNLNHDAMYWYRQDPGQGLRLIYYSQIVNDFQKGDIAEGYSVSREKKESFPLTVTSAQKNPTAFYLCASSIEGTGPEAFFGQGTRLTVV.

The chain couples TRBV5-1 to TRBJ1-4; 7 positions match TRBD1. There are 14 residues in the CDR3. Germline V gene lookup returns CDR1 SGHRS and CDR2 YFSETQ. V trimming: 3 bases; J trimming: 8 bases; junction bases outside the gene matches: 7. The CDR3 is CASSSGQAGEKLFF. The CDR3, as DNA: TGCGCCAGCAGCTCTGGACAGGCAGGGGAAAAACTGTTTTTT.

The CDR3 spells CASSYYGGANVLTF. The CDR3 DNA follows: TGTGCCAGCAGTTACTATGGAGGGGCCAACGTCCTGACTTTC. The chain employs TRBV5-4 and TRBJ2-6; D unclear. The length of the CDR3 is 14 residues. Germline values: CDR1 SGHNT, CDR2 YYREEE (reference sequence). V lost 5 bases, J lost 4 bases, and 10 bases lay in between.

In this sample, this clone turned up once. The rearrangement links TRBV6-5 to TRBJ1-6; 9 bases map to TRBD1. Trimming took 2 bases from V and 7 from J; bases not matched to a gene: 6. The germline gives CDR1 MNHEY, CDR2 SVGAGI. This CDR3 spans 16 amino acids. In nucleotides, the CDR3 is TGTGCCAGCAGTTACCGAGGACAGGGGAAGAATTCACCCCTCCACTTT. This codes for CASSYRGQGKNSPLHF.